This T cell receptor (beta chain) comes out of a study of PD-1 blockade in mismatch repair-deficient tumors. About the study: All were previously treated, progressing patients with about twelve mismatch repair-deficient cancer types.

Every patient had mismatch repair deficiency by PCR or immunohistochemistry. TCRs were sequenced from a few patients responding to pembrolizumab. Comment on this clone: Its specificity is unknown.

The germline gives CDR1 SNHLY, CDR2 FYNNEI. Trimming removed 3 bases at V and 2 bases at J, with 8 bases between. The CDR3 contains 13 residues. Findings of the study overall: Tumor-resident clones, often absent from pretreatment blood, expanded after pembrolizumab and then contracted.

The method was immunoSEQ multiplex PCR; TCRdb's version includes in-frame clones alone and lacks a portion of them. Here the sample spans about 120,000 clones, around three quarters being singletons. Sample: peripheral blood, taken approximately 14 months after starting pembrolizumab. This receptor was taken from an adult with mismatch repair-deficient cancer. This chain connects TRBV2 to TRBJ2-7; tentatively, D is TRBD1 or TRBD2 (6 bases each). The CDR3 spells CASSERGAYEQYF. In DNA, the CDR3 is TGTGCCAGCAGTGAGAGGGGGGCCTACGAGCAGTACTTC.